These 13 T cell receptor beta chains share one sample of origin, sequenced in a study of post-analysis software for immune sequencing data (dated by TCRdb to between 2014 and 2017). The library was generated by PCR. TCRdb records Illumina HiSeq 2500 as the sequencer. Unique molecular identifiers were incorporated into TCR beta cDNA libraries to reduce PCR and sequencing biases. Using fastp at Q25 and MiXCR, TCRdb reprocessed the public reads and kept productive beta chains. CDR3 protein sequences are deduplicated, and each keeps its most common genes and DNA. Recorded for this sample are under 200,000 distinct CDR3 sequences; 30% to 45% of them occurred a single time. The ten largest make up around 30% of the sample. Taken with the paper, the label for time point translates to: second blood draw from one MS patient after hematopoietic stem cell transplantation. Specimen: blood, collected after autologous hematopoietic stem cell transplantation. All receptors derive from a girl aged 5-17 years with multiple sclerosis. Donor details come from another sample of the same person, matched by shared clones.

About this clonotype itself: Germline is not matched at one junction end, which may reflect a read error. The CDR3, as DNA: TGTGCCACCGGTGAGGCCCTTCGGCACGAGCAGTTCTTC. This encodes CATGEALRHEQFF. The chain combines TRBV24-1 with TRBJ2-1; D not certain. Germline CDR1 and CDR2: KGHDR and SFDVKD. The CDR3 contains 13 residues.

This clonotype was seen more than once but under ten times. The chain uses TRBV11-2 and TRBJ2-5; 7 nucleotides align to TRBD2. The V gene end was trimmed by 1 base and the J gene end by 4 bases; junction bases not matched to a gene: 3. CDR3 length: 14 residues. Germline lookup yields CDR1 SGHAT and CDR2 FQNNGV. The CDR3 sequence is CASSLGVAGETQYF. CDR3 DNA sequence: TGTGCCAGCAGCTTAGGGGTAGCGGGAGAGACCCAGTACTTC.

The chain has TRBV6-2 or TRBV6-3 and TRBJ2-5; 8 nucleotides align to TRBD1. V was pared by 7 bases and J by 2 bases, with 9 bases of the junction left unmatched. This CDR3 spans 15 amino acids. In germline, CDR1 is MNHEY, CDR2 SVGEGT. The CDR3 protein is CASIVRQGIQETQYF. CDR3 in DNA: TGTGCCAGCATCGTACGACAGGGGATACAAGAGACCCAGTACTTC.

The CDR3 DNA reads TGTGCCAGCAGCTCTGGACAGATATACAATGAGCAGTACTTC. This gives the protein CASSSGQIYNEQYF. The genes are TRBV7-9 and TRBJ2-5, with D possibly matching TRBD1 (6 bases). CDR3 length: 14 residues. Germline CDR1 SEHNR, CDR2 FQNEAQ (reference sequence). Trimming cost V 4 bases and J 11 bases, with 20 bases left between them.

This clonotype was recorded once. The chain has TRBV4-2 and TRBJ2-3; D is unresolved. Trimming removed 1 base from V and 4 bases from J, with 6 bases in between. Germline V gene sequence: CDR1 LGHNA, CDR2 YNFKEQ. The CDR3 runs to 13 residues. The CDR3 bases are TGTGCCAGCAGCCAAGGAGTGTCAGATACGCAGTATTTT. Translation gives CASSQGVSDTQYF.

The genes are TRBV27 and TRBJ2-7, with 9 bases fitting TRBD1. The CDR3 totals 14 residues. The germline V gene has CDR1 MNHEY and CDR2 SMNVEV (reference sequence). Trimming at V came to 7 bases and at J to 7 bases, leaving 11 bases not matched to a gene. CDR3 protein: CASTDRGRMGEQYF. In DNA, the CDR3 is TGTGCCAGCACAGACAGGGGGAGGATGGGGGAGCAGTACTTC.

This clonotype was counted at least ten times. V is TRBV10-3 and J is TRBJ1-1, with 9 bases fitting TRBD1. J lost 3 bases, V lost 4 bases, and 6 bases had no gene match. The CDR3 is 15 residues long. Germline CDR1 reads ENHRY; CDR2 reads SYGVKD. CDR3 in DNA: TGTGCCATCAGTGCCACGGGACAGGGAGACACTGAAGCTTTCTTT. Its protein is CAISATGQGDTEAFF.

The CDR3 reads CASSPRLALYNEQYF. In nucleotides, the CDR3 is TGTGCCAGCAGCCCAAGACTAGCGCTATACAATGAGCAGTACTTC. The chain uses TRBV13 and TRBJ2-7, with 8 bases fitting TRBD2. Germline V gene lookup returns CDR1 PRHDT and CDR2 FYEKMQ (reference sequence). The V and J ends lost 5 bases and 7 bases, in that order; junction bases with no gene match: 13. The CDR3 contains 15 residues.

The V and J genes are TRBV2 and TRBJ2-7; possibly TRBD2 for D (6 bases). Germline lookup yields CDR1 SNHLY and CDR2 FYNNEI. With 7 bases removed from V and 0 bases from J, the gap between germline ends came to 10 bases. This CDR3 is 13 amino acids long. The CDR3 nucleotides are TGTGCCAGCAACGGAGGGAGCTCCTACGAGCAGTACTTC. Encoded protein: CASNGGSSYEQYF.

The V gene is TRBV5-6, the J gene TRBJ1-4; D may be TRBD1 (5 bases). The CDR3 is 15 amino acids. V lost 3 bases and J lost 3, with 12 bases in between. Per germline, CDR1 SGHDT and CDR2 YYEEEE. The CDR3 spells CASSSLVGANEKLFF. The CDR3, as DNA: TGTGCCAGCAGCTCCCTGGTGGGGGCTAATGAAAAACTGTTTTTT.

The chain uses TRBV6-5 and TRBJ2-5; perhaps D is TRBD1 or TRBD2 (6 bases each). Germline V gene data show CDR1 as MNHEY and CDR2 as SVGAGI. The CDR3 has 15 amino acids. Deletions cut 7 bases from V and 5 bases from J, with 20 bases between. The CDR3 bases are TGTGCCAGCATTATGGCCCGGGGGCTGAGGGAGACCCAGTACTTC. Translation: CASIMARGLRETQYF.

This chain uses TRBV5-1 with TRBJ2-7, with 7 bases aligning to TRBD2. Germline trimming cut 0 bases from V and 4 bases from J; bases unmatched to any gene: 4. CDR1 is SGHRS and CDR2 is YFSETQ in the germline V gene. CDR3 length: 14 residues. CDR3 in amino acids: CASSLGEGIYEQYF. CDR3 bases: TGCGCCAGCAGCTTGGGGGAGGGCATTTACGAGCAGTACTTC.

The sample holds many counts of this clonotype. CDR3 residues: CASSLISGGHNEQFF. CDR3 in DNA: TGTGCCAGCAGCTTAATCTCAGGGGGGCACAATGAGCAGTTCTTC. The chain recombines TRBV7-3 with TRBJ2-1; tentatively, D is TRBD1 (7 bases). Per germline, CDR1 SGHTA and CDR2 FQGTGA. V shed 1 base and J shed 5 bases, with 12 bases lying between them. The CDR3 totals 15 residues.